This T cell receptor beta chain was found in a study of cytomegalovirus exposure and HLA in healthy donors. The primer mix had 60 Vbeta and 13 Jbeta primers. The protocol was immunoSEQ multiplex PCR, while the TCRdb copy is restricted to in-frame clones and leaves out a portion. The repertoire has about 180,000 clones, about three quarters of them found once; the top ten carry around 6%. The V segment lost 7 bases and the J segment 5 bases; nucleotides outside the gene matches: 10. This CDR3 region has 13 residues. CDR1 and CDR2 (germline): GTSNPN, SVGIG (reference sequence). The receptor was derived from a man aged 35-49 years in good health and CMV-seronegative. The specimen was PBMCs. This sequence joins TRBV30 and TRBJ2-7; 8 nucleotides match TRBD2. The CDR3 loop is CASREREMNEQYF. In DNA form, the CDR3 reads TGTGCCTCACGAGAGCGGGAGATGAACGAGCAGTACTTC.